The next 5 T cell receptor beta chains were all read from a single sample in a study of blood T cell repertoires in COVID-19. The method was immunoSEQ multiplex PCR; TCRdb's version includes in-frame clones alone and lacks a portion of them. The table records fewer than 250,000 clones, approximately 90% of them present only once. The sample consisted of peripheral blood. The receptors stem from a man aged 45-65 years with acute or convalescent COVID-19.

The chain couples TRBV12-3 or TRBV12-4 to TRBJ1-2; the D is unclear. V lost 4 bases, J lost 7 bases, and 10 bases lay in between. CDR3 length: 12 amino acids. CDR3 loop: CASSSMGGGYTF. DNA for the CDR3: TGTGCCAGCAGTTCCATGGGAGGTGGCTACACCTTC.

The V and J genes are TRBV10-1 and TRBJ1-3; TRBD1 might be the D (5 bases). V was cut by 2 bases and J by 9 bases, with 14 bases left in between. Germline CDR1 WNHNN, CDR2 SYGVQD (reference sequence). The CDR3 has 14 residues. CDR3 sequence reads: CASSETGVRSTIYF. CDR3 bases: TGCGCCAGCAGTGAGACAGGAGTACGAAGCACCATATATTTT.

The chain recombines TRBV10-2 with TRBJ2-3, with D tentatively TRBD1 (5 bases). The germline V and J ends were trimmed by 4 bases and 6 bases, with 17 bases remaining between them. The CDR3 covers 15 residues. In germline, CDR1 is WSHSY, CDR2 SAAADI. The CDR3 sequence: CASSVPGKVPDTQYF. The DNA for the CDR3 is TGCGCCAGCAGTGTGCCAGGGAAGGTACCGGATACGCAGTATTTT.

V usage is TRBV4-1 and J usage is TRBJ1-1, with D possibly TRBD1 on 6 matching bases. Trimming cost V 0 bases and J 4 bases, with 15 bases left between them. In germline, CDR1 is MGHRA, CDR2 YSYEKL. This CDR3 has 16 amino acids. The CDR3 loop reads CASSQDVHRDGTEAFF. The CDR3 coding sequence is TGCGCCAGCAGCCAAGATGTACACAGGGACGGCACTGAAGCTTTCTTT.

The chain uses TRBV5-5 and TRBJ1-1, with 9 bases that match TRBD1. The CDR3 is made up of 14 amino acids. V was pared by 3 bases and J by 6 bases, with 6 bases of the junction left unmatched. CDR1 and CDR2 (germline): SGHKS, YYEKEE (reference sequence). The CDR3, as DNA: TGTGCCAGCAGCTCGATGACAGGGGGGTCTGAAGCTTTCTTT. Translating gives CASSSMTGGSEAFF. The variable domain in full, completed from reference TRBV5-5 and TRBJ1-1, reads DAGVTQSPTHLIKTRGQQVTLRCSPISGHKSVSWYQQVLGQGPQFIFQYYEKEERGRGNFPDRFSARQFPNYSSELNVNALLLGDSALYLCASSSMTGGSEAFFGQGTRLTVV.